This T cell receptor (beta chain) derives from a study of cytomegalovirus exposure and HLA in healthy donors. With V trimmed by 2 bases and J by 6 bases, 8 bases remained unmatched. The CDR3 length is 14 residues. Germline assignment: CDR1 SGHDT and CDR2 YYEEEE. Primers: 60 Vbeta forward and 13 Jbeta reverse. Profiled with immunoSEQ multiplex PCR; TCRdb holds only in-frame clones, not every one. The sample lists about 150,000 clones; around 78% were seen once. Overall study results and limits: The classifier was said to identify cytomegalovirus status with high specificity and sensitivity.

Of note for this clone: Its matching antigen is unknown.

This TCR derives from a woman between 50 and 59 years old in good health and CMV-seropositive. This chain uses TRBV5-6 with TRBJ2-7, with 7 bases that match TRBD2. The specimen sequenced was PBMCs. CDR3 protein: CASSFIGLGAEQYF. In nucleotides, the CDR3 is TGTGCCAGCAGCTTTATCGGACTAGGAGCCGAGCAGTACTTC. The variable domain in full, with the rest retrieved from reference TRBV5-6 and TRBJ2-7, is DAGVTQSPTHLIKTRGQQVTLRCSPKSGHDTVSWYQQALGQGPQFIFQYYEEEERQRGNFPDRFSGHQFPNYSSELNVNALLLGDSALYLCASSFIGLGAEQYFGPGTRLTVT.